This entry lists 20 T cell receptor beta chains sequenced from one sample in a study of T cell responses to AZD1222 COVID-19 vaccine. Sequenced by immunoSEQ multiplex PCR; TCRdb stores in-frame clones only, minus some. In the table there are about 110,000 clones, approximately 85% of which are singletons. Sequencing was performed on peripheral blood, taken on day 0 of AZD1222 vaccination. These TCRs come from an adult in good health.

The chain's CDR3 is CASRFRPSARDLPSTDTQYF. The CDR3 DNA reads TGTGCAAGTCGCTTCCGCCCATCTGCCCGTGACTTGCCTAGCACAGATACGCAGTATTTT. The chain joins TRBV12-2 to TRBJ2-3; TRBD2 was called by the table and not checked on the DNA. TRBV12-2 is termed a pseudogene. The CDR3 is made up of 20 amino acids.

The chain has TRBV6-5 and TRBJ2-7; 7 bases map to TRBD2. Germline lookup yields CDR1 MNHEY and CDR2 SVGAGI. The CDR3 runs to 14 residues. V was pared by 6 bases and J by 4 bases, with 9 bases of the junction left unmatched. This CDR3 reads CASSSLRGGYEQYF. The CDR3 bases are TGTGCCAGCAGCTCATTACGCGGGGGTTACGAGCAGTACTTC.

This rearrangement joins TRBV19 to TRBJ2-7; 8 bases map to TRBD2. The germline V gene encodes CDR1 LNHDA and CDR2 SQIVND (reference sequence). This CDR3 region has 14 residues. The V gene end was trimmed by 4 bases and the J gene end by 2 bases; junction bases not matched to a gene: 4. For the CDR3, the DNA is TGTGCCAGTAGTACCCGGGGGGGCACCTACGAGCAGTACTTC. Amino acid sequence: CASSTRGGTYEQYF.

This clone turned up a few times. The rearrangement uses TRBV6-5 and TRBJ2-2, with 7 bases lining up with TRBD1. This CDR3 has 14 residues. Looked up from germline, CDR1 is MNHEY and CDR2 is SVGAGI. Unmatched junction bases numbered 4, after V lost 6 bases and J lost 3 bases. The CDR3 nucleotides read TGTGCCAGCAGGGCCGACAGGGACACCGGGGAGCTGTTTTTT. Protein: CASRADRDTGELFF.

The genes are TRBV19 and TRBJ2-6; D not resolved. Germline V gene data show CDR1 as LNHDA and CDR2 as SQIVND (reference sequence). This CDR3 region has 15 residues. V lost 5 bases, J lost 0 bases, and 8 bases lay in between. The CDR3 protein is CASSPPLSGANVLTF. Here the CDR3 DNA reads TGTGCCAGTAGTCCCCCGCTCTCTGGGGCCAACGTCCTGACTTTC. Together with reference TRBV19 and TRBJ2-6, the CDR3 gives the full variable domain: DGGITQSPKYLFRKEGQNVTLSCEQNLNHDAMYWYRQDPGQGLRLIYYSQIVNDFQKGDIAEGYSVSREKKESFPLTVTSAQKNPTAFYLCASSPPLSGANVLTFGAGSRLTVL.

This chain links TRBV2 with TRBJ1-5; D remains unclear. The V end lost 3 bases, the J end lost 1 base, and 7 bases lay between the germline ends. CDR1 and CDR2 from the germline V gene are SNHLY and FYNNEI. CDR3 length: 14 amino acids. CDR3 loop: CASSDPRSNQPQHF. The CDR3 nucleotides are TGTGCCAGCAGTGACCCTCGGAGCAATCAGCCCCAGCATTTT.

The chain recombines TRBV5-1 with TRBJ2-1; D could derive from TRBD1 or TRBD2 (6 bases each). Per germline, CDR1 SGHRS and CDR2 YFSETQ. Trimming pared 2 bases from V and 0 bases from J, leaving 9 bases between. This CDR3 has 15 residues. CDR3 sequence (DNA): TGCGCCAGCAGCTTAGGGGGGAGCTCCTACAATGAGCAGTTCTTC. It translates to CASSLGGSSYNEQFF.

This chain uses TRBV4-1 with TRBJ1-1; TRBD1 is a possible D gene (6 bases). V was trimmed by 5 bases and J by 2 bases, leaving 15 bases between them. CDR1 is MGHRA, CDR2 YSYEKL, per germline. The CDR3 is 15 amino acids. The CDR3 bases are TGCGCCAGCAGCGACACGGGACATCTAAACACTGAAGCTTTCTTT. This translates into CASSDTGHLNTEAFF.

The chain recombines TRBV15 with TRBJ1-1; possible D gene TRBD1, 5 bases. Deletions cut 1 base from V and 7 bases from J, with 7 bases between. There are 12 residues in the CDR3. CDR1 and CDR2 from the germline V gene are LNHNV and YYDKDF (reference sequence). CDR3 in DNA: TGTGCCACCAGCAGAGGGGGGGATGAAGCTTTCTTT. This sequence encodes CATSRGGDEAFF.

The chain joins TRBV13 to TRBJ1-2; D call uncertain. This CDR3 has 14 amino acids. CDR1 and CDR2 (germline): PRHDT, FYEKMQ (reference sequence). Trimming pared 7 bases from V and 1 base from J, leaving 13 bases between. The CDR3 sequence is CASTYGRNNYGYTF. The CDR3, as DNA: TGTGCCAGCACCTATGGGCGAAATAACTATGGCTACACCTTC.

The chain has TRBV3-1 (or the pseudogene TRBV3-2) and TRBJ1-3, with 7 bases aligning to TRBD1. The ends lost 1 base at V and 4 bases at J; junction bases unmatched: 7. CDR1 and CDR2 (germline): LGHDT, YNNKEL (reference sequence). The CDR3 is 16 amino acids. In nucleotides, the CDR3 is TGTGCCAGCAGCCAAGCCCTACAGGGGAACGGAAACACCATATATTTT. Encoded protein: CASSQALQGNGNTIYF.

V gene TRBV7-2 combines with J gene TRBJ2-7, with D possibly TRBD1 on 6 matching bases. Germline V lookup: CDR1 SGHTA, CDR2 FQGNSA. Deletions cut 1 base from V and 3 bases from J, with 13 bases between. The CDR3 consists of 15 residues. The CDR3 reads CASSLGGHLNYEQYF. The CDR3 nucleotides are TGTGCCAGCAGCTTAGGGGGGCACCTCAACTACGAGCAGTACTTC.

J is TRBJ1-2 and V is TRBV12-3 or TRBV12-4; 7 nucleotides align to TRBD1. CDR3 length: 13 amino acids. With V trimmed by 6 bases and J by 2 bases, 3 bases remained unmatched. CDR3 coding DNA: TGTGCCAGCAGCCCCAGGGGGAACTATGGCTACACCTTC. This encodes CASSPRGNYGYTF.

This sequence joins TRBV3-1 (or the pseudogene TRBV3-2) and TRBJ2-1; 7 positions agree with TRBD1. CDR1 is LGHDT and CDR2 is YNNKEL in the germline V gene (reference sequence). The junction had 6 bases not matched to a gene; V was cut back by 4 bases and J by 6 bases. The length of the CDR3 is 14 residues. The CDR3 bases are TGTGCCAGCAGCCGACAGGGCAGGGGCAATGAGCAGTTCTTC. Its protein is CASSRQGRGNEQFF.

The chain joins TRBV9 to TRBJ2-1; D is possibly TRBD2 (6 bases). The germline CDR1 and CDR2 sequences are SGDLS and YYNGEE. The CDR3 is 16 residues long. The V end lost 4 bases, the J end lost 4 bases, and 18 bases lay between the germline ends. The CDR3 sequence: CASSMEGQGLYNEQFF. Written as DNA, the CDR3 is TGTGCCAGCAGCATGGAGGGGCAGGGCCTTTACAATGAGCAGTTCTTC.

The chain is built from TRBV18 and TRBJ1-1; perhaps TRBD1 as D (5 bases). V lost 5 bases and J lost 2, with 15 bases in between. The germline V gene has CDR1 KGHSH and CDR2 LQKENI. The length of the CDR3 is 15 residues. CDR3 amino acids: CASSVQGSSNTEAFF. As DNA, the CDR3 is TGTGCCAGCTCAGTCCAGGGTAGTAGTAACACTGAAGCTTTCTTT.

This rearrangement joins TRBV19 to TRBJ2-1; D is unresolved. This CDR3 is built from 17 residues. V was clipped by 5 bases and J by 0 bases, with 17 bases between them. Germline V gives CDR1 LNHDA, CDR2 SQIVND (reference sequence). The CDR3, as DNA: TGTGCCAGTAGTCCCATTCCCCAGGAGAGCTCCTACAATGAGCAGTTCTTC. It specifies CASSPIPQESSYNEQFF.

This clone has a handful of counts. The chain combines TRBV6-2 or TRBV6-3 with TRBJ2-1; D is perhaps TRBD1 (6 bases). V lost 6 bases and J 4 bases, leaving 10 bases between the germline ends. Germline V gene data show CDR1 as MNHEY and CDR2 as SVGEGT. The CDR3 is made up of 13 amino acids. CDR3 in amino acids: CASSGTNYNEQFF. CDR3 nucleotide sequence: TGTGCCAGCAGCGGGACAAATTACAATGAGCAGTTCTTC.

Regarding this clone: Within the sample, other DNA sequences also encode this same CDR3. This chain uses TRBV27 with TRBJ1-3, with D unclear. The CDR3 loop spans 13 amino acids. CDR1 is MNHEY and CDR2 is SMNVEV in the germline V gene (reference sequence). Trimming removed 3 bases from V and 1 base from J, with 4 bases in between. This chain's CDR3 is CASSFRSGNTIYF. As DNA, the CDR3 is TGTGCCAGCAGTTTCAGGTCTGGAAACACCATATATTTT.

This clone has a single count. The CDR3 DNA sequence: TGCGCCAGCAGCCAAGATAGTAGTGGCACCGGGGAGCTGTTTTTT. Translation: CASSQDSSGTGELFF. This sequence joins TRBV4-3 and TRBJ2-2, with D uncertain. The CDR3 is made up of 15 amino acids. CDR1 is LGHNA, CDR2 YSLEER, per germline. Deletions cut 0 bases from V and 4 bases from J, with 9 bases between.